The 6 T cell receptor beta chains in this list originate from one sample, sequenced in a study of tumor-infiltrating lymphocytes in primary liver carcinoma. Priming with a constant-region primer yielded TCR beta cDNA from roughly 0.45 ug total RNA. Three nested multiplex PCR rounds of slightly modified ARM-PCR generated TCR beta libraries. Forward primers for TRBV1-TRBV30 and a C-beta reverse primer served the first two PCR rounds, at 10 cycles each. TCRdb itself ran the multiplex PCR reads through MiXCR, one entry per CDR3 protein. The sample lists about 110,000 distinct CDR3 sequences, less than 80% seen once, with 9.3% in the top ten. Taking roughly 20-34 mg of unsorted bulk tissue, the authors co-extracted RNA and DNA. The specimen was liver tumor tissue from sampling region 1. Subset defined: tumor region T1, superior pole. The receptors here all came from a woman between 55 and 75 years old with primary liver carcinoma and hepatitis B virus infection.

Of note for this clonotype: Mismatch with germline at one junction end may stem from a read error. The chain carries TRBV11-2 and TRBJ2-7; D gene uncertain. The germline V gene has CDR1 SGHAT and CDR2 FQNNGV. This CDR3 has 15 amino acids. CDR3 coding DNA: TGTGCCAGCAGCTTAGACCTAGGCCATACGTCCGAGCAGCACTTT. This encodes CASSLDLGHTSEQHF.

This clonotype is a singleton in its sample. A read error is likely, as this CDR3 ends without the conserved phenylalanine or tryptophan. Because the CDR3's place on the DNA is in doubt, the DNA is left out and the CDR3 is given as listed by TCRdb. The V and J genes are TRBV11-2 and TRBJ1-2; the table calls TRBD1, which could not be checked here. The germline V gene encodes CDR1 SGHAT and CDR2 FQNNGV. The CDR3 numbers 13 amino acids, ends counted. The CDR3 loop is CASSSGMEYGYIY.

Of note for this clonotype: At one of its ends the junction is not consistent with the germline gene, which may arise from a read error. This chain links TRBV5-6 with TRBJ1-5; D is unresolved. Germline CDR1 reads SGHDT; CDR2 reads YYEEEE. The CDR3 spans 13 residues. CDR3 region: CPSSTASIQPQHF. For the CDR3, the DNA is TGTCCCAGCAGCACGGCCAGCATTCAGCCCCAGCATTTT.

This clonotype was seen repeatedly, ten times or more. The V and J genes are TRBV6-1 and TRBJ2-5; TRBD2 aligns across 7 bases. Germline CDR1 and CDR2: MNHNS and SASEGT. J was trimmed by 5 bases and V by 7 bases; bases with no gene match: 10. This CDR3 spans 14 amino acids. DNA for the CDR3: TGTGCCAGCACGGGACTATTACTTGGGGAGACCCAGTACTTC. Translated, it gives CASTGLLLGETQYF.

This chain joins TRBV28 and TRBJ2-2; D may be TRBD1 (6 bases). CDR3 size: 18 residues. Germline V gene data show CDR1 as MDHEN and CDR2 as SYDVKM. The germline V and J ends were trimmed by 1 base and 3 bases, with 18 bases remaining between them. CDR3 DNA: TGTGCCAGCAGTTTATCTTTTTACAGGGTGGAAGACACCGGGGAGCTGTTTTTT. Amino acids: CASSLSFYRVEDTGELFF.

Ten or more counts support this clonotype. V is TRBV28 and J is TRBJ2-5; perhaps D is TRBD1 or TRBD2 (6 bases each). The V gene's germline CDR1 is MDHEN and CDR2 SYDVKM. V shed 7 bases and J shed 7 bases, with 25 bases lying between them. The CDR3 has 16 residues. The CDR3 loop reads CASTSPGAGAGLTQYF. The CDR3 nucleotides read TGTGCCAGCACCTCCCCGGGGGCGGGTGCAGGTCTGACCCAGTACTTC.